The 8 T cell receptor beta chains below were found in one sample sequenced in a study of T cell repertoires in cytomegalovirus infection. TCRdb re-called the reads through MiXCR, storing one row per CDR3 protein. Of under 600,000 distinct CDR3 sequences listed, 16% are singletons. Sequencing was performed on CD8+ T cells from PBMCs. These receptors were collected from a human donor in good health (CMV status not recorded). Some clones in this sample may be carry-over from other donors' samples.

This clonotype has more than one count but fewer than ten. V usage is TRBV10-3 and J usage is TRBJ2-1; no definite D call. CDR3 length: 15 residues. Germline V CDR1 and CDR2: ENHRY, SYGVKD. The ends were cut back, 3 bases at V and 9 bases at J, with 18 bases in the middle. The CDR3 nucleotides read TGTGCCATCAGTGATTCGACTGAACCCTTACTTGAGCAGTTCTTC. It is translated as CAISDSTEPLLEQFF.

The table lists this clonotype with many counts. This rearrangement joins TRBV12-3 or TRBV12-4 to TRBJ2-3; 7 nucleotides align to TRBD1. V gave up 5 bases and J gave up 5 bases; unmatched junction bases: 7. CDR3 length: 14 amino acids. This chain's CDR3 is CASSTRQGGDTQYF. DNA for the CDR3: TGTGCCAGCAGTACCCGACAGGGTGGAGATACGCAGTATTTT.

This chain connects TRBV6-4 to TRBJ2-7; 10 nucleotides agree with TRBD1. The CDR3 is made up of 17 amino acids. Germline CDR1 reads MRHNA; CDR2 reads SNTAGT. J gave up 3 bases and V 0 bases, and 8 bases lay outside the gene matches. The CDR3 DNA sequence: TGTGCCAGCAGTGACTCGAAGGGGGACAGGGGTTTCTACGAGCAGTACTTC. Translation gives CASSDSKGDRGFYEQYF.

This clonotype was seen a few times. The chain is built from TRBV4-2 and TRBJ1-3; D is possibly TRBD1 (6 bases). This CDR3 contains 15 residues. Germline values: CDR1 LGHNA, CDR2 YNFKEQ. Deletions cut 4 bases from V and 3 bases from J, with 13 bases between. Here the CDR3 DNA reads TGTGCCAGCAGCCCTTCACAGGGTTATGGAAACACCATATATTTT. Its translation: CASSPSQGYGNTIYF.

This CDR3 reads CASSVRGYSNQPQHF. CDR3 sequence (DNA): TGTGCCAGCAGTGTTCGGGGCTATAGCAATCAGCCCCAGCATTTT. The chain links TRBV2 to TRBJ1-5; D possibly corresponds to TRBD1 (5 bases). Germline V gives CDR1 SNHLY, CDR2 FYNNEI. The CDR3 length is 15 residues. Trimming cost V 4 bases and J 0 bases, with 10 bases left between them.

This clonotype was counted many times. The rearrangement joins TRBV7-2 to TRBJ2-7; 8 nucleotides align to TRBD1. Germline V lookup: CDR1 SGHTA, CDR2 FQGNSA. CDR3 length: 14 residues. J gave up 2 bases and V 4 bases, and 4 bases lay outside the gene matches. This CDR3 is CASSSDREPYEQYF. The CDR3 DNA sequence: TGTGCCAGCAGCTCGGACAGGGAGCCCTACGAGCAGTACTTC.

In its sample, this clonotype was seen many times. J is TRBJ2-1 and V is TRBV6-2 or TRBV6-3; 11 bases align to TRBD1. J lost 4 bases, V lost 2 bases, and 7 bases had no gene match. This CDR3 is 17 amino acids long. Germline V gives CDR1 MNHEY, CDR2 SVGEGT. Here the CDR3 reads CASSYGTGGSVYNEQFF. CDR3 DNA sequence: TGTGCCAGCAGTTACGGGACAGGGGGTTCAGTGTACAATGAGCAGTTCTTC.

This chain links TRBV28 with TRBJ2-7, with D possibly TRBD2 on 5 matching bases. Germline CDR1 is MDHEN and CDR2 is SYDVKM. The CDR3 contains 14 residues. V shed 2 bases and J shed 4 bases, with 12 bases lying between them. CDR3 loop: CASSLVERTYEQYF. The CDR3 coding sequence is TGTGCCAGCAGTTTAGTTGAGCGGACTTACGAGCAGTACTTC.